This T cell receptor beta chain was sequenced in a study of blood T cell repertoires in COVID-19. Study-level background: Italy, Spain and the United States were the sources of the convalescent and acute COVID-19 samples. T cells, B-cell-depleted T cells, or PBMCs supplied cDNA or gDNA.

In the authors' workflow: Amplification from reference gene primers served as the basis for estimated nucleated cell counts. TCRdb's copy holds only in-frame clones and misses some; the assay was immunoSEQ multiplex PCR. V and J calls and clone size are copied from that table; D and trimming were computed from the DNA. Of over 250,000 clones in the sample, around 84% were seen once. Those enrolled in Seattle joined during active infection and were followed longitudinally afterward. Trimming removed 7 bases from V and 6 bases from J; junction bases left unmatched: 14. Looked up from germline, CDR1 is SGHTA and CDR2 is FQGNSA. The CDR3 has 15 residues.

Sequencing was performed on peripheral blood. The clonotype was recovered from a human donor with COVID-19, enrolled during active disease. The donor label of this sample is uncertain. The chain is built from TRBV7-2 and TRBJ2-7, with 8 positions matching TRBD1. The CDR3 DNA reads TGTGCCAGCACCGAGACGGTAACAGGGGGGTTCGAGCAGTACTTC. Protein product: CASTETVTGGFEQYF.